Below are 6 T cell receptor beta chains sequenced from a single sample in a study of OX40 agonist ivuxolimab in advanced cancers. Sequencing was performed with immunoSEQ multiplex PCR; in TCRdb, only in-frame clones are kept and a portion is missing. The sample lists tens of thousands of clones, 89% occurring once. Sample: CD4+ or CD8+ T cells sorted from blood, taken in a trial of the OX40 agonist ivuxolimab. These receptors were taken from an adult with an advanced solid tumor such as melanoma, head and neck, liver or kidney cancer.

The gene calls are TRBV28 and TRBJ2-7; the match to TRBD1 covers 10 bases. Per germline, CDR1 MDHEN and CDR2 SYDVKM. This CDR3 has 15 amino acids. J lost 6 bases, V lost 6 bases, and 11 bases had no gene match. DNA for the CDR3: TGTGCCAGCAGCCCACCGGGACAGGGGTTCAGCGAGCAGTACTTC. Encoded protein: CASSPPGQGFSEQYF.

This chain connects TRBV4-3 to TRBJ1-6; D ambiguous. The V gene lost 0 bases and the J gene lost 0 bases, with 6 bases spanning the gap. From germline, CDR1 is LGHNA and CDR2 YSLEER. The CDR3 extends over 16 amino acids. This CDR3 is CASSQDGNSYNSPLHF. The CDR3 DNA reads as TGCGCCAGCAGCCAAGATGGGAACTCCTATAATTCACCCCTCCACTTT.

V is TRBV28 and J is TRBJ2-1; tentatively, D is TRBD2 (5 bases). Trimming removed 5 bases from V and 5 bases from J, with 16 bases in between. The length of the CDR3 is 15 residues. The germline V gene encodes CDR1 MDHEN and CDR2 SYDVKM. The CDR3 nucleotides read TGTGCCAGCAGTGAACTAGATTTAGGAAACAATGAGCAGTTCTTC. It encodes CASSELDLGNNEQFF.

The chain is built from TRBV11-2 and TRBJ2-1; 14 bases match TRBD2. The CDR3 sequence is 16 residues long. Germline loops: CDR1 SGHAT, CDR2 FQNNGV. Losses at the gene ends were 5 bases for V and 8 bases for J; bases not matched to a gene: 8. The CDR3 protein is CASSPGTSGRGDEQFF. DNA of the CDR3: TGTGCCAGCAGCCCCGGGACTAGCGGGAGAGGGGATGAGCAGTTCTTC. Full variable domain (outside the CDR3, taken from reference TRBV11-2 and TRBJ2-1): EAGVAQSPRYKIIEKRQSVAFWCNPISGHATLYWYQQILGQGPKLLIQFQNNGVVDDSQLPKDRFSAERLKGVDSTLKIQPAKLEDSAVYLCASSPGTSGRGDEQFFGPGTRLTVL.

This clone appeared a single time. DNA of the CDR3: TGTGCCATCAGCCGGACTAGCGGGAGAGAAGAGCAGTACTTC. Its protein product is CAISRTSGREEQYF. The J gene is TRBJ2-7, the V gene TRBV10-3; 13 bases are shared with TRBD2. CDR1 is ENHRY, CDR2 SYGVKD, per germline. This CDR3 has 14 residues. The trim removed 6 bases at V and 7 bases at J, leaving 6 bases unmatched.

The genes are TRBV7-6 and TRBJ1-5; no definite D call. Trimming left V 5 bases short and J 0 bases short, with 17 bases between. Germline V CDR1 and CDR2: SGHVS, FNYEAQ. This CDR3 is 17 amino acids long. CDR3 loop: CASSPRNGEYSNQPQHF. The DNA for the CDR3 is TGTGCCAGCAGCCCACGGAACGGGGAGTATAGCAATCAGCCCCAGCATTTT.